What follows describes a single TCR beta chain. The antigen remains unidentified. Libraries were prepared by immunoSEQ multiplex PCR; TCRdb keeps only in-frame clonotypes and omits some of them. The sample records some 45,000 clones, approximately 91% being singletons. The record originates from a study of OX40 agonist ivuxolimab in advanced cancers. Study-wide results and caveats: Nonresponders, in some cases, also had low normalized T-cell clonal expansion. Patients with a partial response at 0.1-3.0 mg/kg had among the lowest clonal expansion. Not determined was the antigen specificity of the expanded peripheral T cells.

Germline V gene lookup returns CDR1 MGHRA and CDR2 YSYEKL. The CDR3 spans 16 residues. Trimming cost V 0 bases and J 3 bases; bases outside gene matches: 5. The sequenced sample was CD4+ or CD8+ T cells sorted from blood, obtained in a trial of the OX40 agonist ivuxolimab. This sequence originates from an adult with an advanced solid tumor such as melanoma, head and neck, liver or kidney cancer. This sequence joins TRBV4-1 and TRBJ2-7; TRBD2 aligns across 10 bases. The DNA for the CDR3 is TGCGCCAGCAGCCAAGAGCAGGCTAGCGGGAGCTACGAGCAGTACTTC. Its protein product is CASSQEQASGSYEQYF.